The source of this TCR beta chain is a study of B cell selection in AIRE deficiency. Broader study findings: About 30% of healthy-shared Treg TCRbeta sequences appeared in patient Tconv cells. In TCRBV usage, CDR3 length and diversity, patient Tconv and Treg cells matched healthy donors. Of over 3,500 shared Treg TCRbeta sequences, over 25% were healthy-only, 7.5% to 9.5% patient-only.

The V gene's germline CDR1 is MNHEY and CDR2 SVGAGI. V lost 5 bases and J lost 3, with 11 bases in between. The length of the CDR3 is 13 residues. As for this clone: The antigen remains unidentified.

Conventional CD4 T cells were sorted as CD4+CD127+ cells. Only in-frame clones appear in the TCRdb table, and some are missing; sequencing was by immunoSEQ multiplex PCR. The sample holds under 30,000 clones, nearly 97% seen once. Material: CD4+CD127+ conventional T cells sorted from PBMCs. The V call is TRBV6-5, the J call TRBJ2-7; the D is unclear. This receptor was obtained from a human donor in good health. The CDR3 nucleotides read TGTGCCAGCAGTGGCGGACGGAACTACGAGCAGTACTTC. It codes for CASSGGRNYEQYF.